A selection of T cell receptor beta chains follows, all from one sample in a study of response to subunit inactivated influenza vaccine. TCRdb re-analysed the RT-PCR reads in MiXCR, keeping a single row per CDR3 protein. This sample has fewer than 800,000 distinct CDR3 sequences, with around 14% found just once. This specimen was PBMCs from blood, taken roughly 13 days after vaccination. The receptors originated from a man aged 45 to 65 who received an inactivated influenza vaccine. Both conserved end residues are part of each CDR3. D genes are given only for firm matches. Expanded clones get a size class; other rows say once, few or many, or leave the size out.

TRBJ2-1 | NA | TRBV5-1 | few | TGCGCCAGCAGCTTGGTGACCGGGAACGATGAGCAGTTCTTC | CASSLVTGNDEQFF
TRBJ1-2 | TRBD1 | TRBV12-3/TRBV12-4 | few | TGTGCCAGCAGTTTAACGACAGGGGGCAGATACTATGGCTACACCTTC | CASSLTTGGRYYGYTF
TRBJ1-2 | NA | TRBV7-9 | few | TGTGCCAGCACCGTCGTAGGACAGAGCTATGGCTACACCTTC | CASTVVGQSYGYTF
TRBJ2-2 | NA | TRBV29-1 | many | TGCAGCGTTGAAGAGGGGGAGGAAACTAAGGATACCGGGGAGCTGTTTTTT | CSVEEGEETKDTGELFF
TRBJ2-1 | TRBD2 | TRBV24-1 | NA | TGTGCCACCAGTGATAGACTAGCGGGAGATTTTGAGCAGTTCTTC | CATSDRLAGDFEQFF
TRBJ2-1 | NA | TRBV5-1 | NA | TGCGCCAGCAGCCCATACGGGGCCAAAAAAAACAATGAGCAGTTCTTC | CASSPYGAKKNNEQFF
TRBJ2-5 | NA | TRBV7-9 | many | TGTGCCAGCAGCTCACCCTGGGAGACCCAGTACTTC | CASSSPWETQYF
TRBJ2-5 | NA | TRBV7-6 | NA | TGTGCCAGCAGCTTAGTCGGTAGCTTTCAAGAGACCCAGTACTTC | CASSLVGSFQETQYF
TRBJ1-1 | NA | TRBV7-6 | many | TGTGCCAGCAGCTTAGCCACTAACACTGAAGCTTTCTTT | CASSLATNTEAFF
TRBJ1-2 | NA | TRBV7-2 | many | TGTGCCAGCAGCTTAGTTGGGGCCGGGGACTATGGCTACACCTTC | CASSLVGAGDYGYTF
TRBJ2-7 | NA | TRBV5-1 | NA | TGCGCCAGCAGCTTGGAGGGGCACAGTTCTACCTACGAGCAGTACTTC | CASSLEGHSSTYEQYF